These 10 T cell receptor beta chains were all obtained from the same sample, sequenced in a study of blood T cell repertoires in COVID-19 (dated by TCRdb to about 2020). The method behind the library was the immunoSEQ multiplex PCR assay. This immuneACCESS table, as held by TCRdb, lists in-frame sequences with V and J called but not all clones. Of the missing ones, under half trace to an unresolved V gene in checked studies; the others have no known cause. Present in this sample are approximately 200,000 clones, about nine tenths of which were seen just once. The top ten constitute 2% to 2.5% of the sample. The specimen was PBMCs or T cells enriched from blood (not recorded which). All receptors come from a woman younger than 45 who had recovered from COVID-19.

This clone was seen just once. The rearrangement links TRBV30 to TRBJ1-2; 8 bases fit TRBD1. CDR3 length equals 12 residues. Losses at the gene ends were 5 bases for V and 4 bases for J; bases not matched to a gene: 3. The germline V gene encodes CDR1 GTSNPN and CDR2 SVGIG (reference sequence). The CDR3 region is CAWDRGGYGYTF. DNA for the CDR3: TGTGCCTGGGACAGGGGTGGCTATGGCTACACCTTC.

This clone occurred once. The CDR3 protein is CASSKPPAGPYNEQFF. Written as DNA, the CDR3 is TGTGCCAGTAGTAAGCCTCCGGCGGGGCCCTACAATGAGCAGTTCTTC. The V gene is TRBV19, the J gene TRBJ2-1; D is perhaps TRBD2 (6 bases). Trimming pared 4 bases from V and 2 bases from J, leaving 15 bases between. Looked up from germline, CDR1 is LNHDA and CDR2 is SQIVND (reference sequence). The CDR3 is made up of 16 amino acids. Supplemented by reference TRBV19 and TRBJ2-1, the full variable domain reads DGGITQSPKYLFRKEGQNVTLSCEQNLNHDAMYWYRQDPGQGLRLIYYSQIVNDFQKGDIAEGYSVSREKKESFPLTVTSAQKNPTAFYLCASSKPPAGPYNEQFFGPGTRLTVL.

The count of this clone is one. The DNA for the CDR3 is TGCGCCAGCAGCTGGGGGGGACCGCTGGCTTTCGAGCAGTACTTC. Protein: CASSWGGPLAFEQYF. V gene TRBV5-1 combines with J gene TRBJ2-7; TRBD2 agrees at 7 bases. Germline loops: CDR1 SGHRS, CDR2 YFSETQ. V was pared by 3 bases and J by 6 bases, with 12 bases of the junction left unmatched. The CDR3 extends over 15 amino acids.

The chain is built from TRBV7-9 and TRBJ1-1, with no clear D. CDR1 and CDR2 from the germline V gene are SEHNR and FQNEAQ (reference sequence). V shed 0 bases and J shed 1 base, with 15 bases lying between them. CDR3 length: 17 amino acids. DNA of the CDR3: TGTGCCAGCAGCTTAGCGAGACGACATCGGCAGAACACTGAAGCTTTCTTT. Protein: CASSLARRHRQNTEAFF.

The CDR3 loop reads CASSQDGRTGVTYEQYF. The DNA for the CDR3 is TGCGCCAGCAGCCAAGACGGCCGAACAGGGGTCACCTACGAGCAGTACTTC. The rearrangement uses TRBV4-3 and TRBJ2-7; 7 nucleotides agree with TRBD1. This CDR3 spans 17 amino acids. J gave up 2 bases and V 0 bases, and 10 bases lay outside the gene matches. CDR1 LGHNA and CDR2 YSLEER come from the germline V gene.

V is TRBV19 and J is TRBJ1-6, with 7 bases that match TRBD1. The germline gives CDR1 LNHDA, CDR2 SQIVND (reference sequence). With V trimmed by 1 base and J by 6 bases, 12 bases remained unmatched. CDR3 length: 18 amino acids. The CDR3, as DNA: TGTGCCAGTAGTATAGGACAGGGACTGACGACTCGTAATTCACCCCTCCACTTT. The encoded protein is CASSIGQGLTTRNSPLHF.

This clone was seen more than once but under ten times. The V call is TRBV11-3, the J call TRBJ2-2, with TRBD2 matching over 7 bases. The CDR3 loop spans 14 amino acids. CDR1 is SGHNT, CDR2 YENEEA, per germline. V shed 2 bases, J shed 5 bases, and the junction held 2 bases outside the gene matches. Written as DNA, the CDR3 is TGTGCCAGCAGCTTAAGCGGGGAAACCGGGGAGCTGTTTTTT. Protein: CASSLSGETGELFF.

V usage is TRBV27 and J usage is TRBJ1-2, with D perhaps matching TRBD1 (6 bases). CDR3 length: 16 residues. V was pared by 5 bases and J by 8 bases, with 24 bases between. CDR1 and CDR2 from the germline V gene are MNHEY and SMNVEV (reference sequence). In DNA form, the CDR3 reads TGTGCCAGCAGTCCCACCGGGACATCGCGTTACTTAGGCTACACCTTC. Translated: CASSPTGTSRYLGYTF.

Here the CDR3 reads CASSLGSLRNTEAFF. Written as DNA, the CDR3 is TGTGCCAGCAGCTTAGGATCGCTGCGGAACACTGAAGCTTTCTTT. The V call is TRBV11-2, the J call TRBJ1-1; D remains ambiguous. The CDR3 length is 15 residues. Trimming shortened V by 1 base and J by 1 base, and 10 bases separated the two germline ends. Germline CDR1 reads SGHAT; CDR2 reads FQNNGV.

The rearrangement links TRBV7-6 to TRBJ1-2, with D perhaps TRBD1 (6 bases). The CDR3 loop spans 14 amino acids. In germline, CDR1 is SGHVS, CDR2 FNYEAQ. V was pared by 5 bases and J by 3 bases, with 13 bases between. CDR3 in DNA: TGTGCCAGCAGCCAGGGGAGTAATTACTATGGCTACACCTTC. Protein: CASSQGSNYYGYTF.